Each of the 27 T cell receptor beta chains below was sequenced from the same sample in a study of blood T cell repertoires in COVID-19. Produced via immunoSEQ multiplex PCR; TCRdb's table is partial and in-frame only. The table shows over 200,000 clones, with over 75% occurring only once. The sample was peripheral blood. The receptors come from a man between 40 and 49 years old with active or convalescent COVID-19.

The genes are TRBV7-2 and TRBJ1-2; 8 bases line up with TRBD1. The CDR3 runs 14 residues. Germline assignment: CDR1 SGHTA and CDR2 FQGNSA. V shed 5 bases, J shed 8 bases, and the junction held 10 bases outside the gene matches. In DNA, the CDR3 is TGTGCCAGCAGCATCGCCCAGGGGGCGCGGGGCTACACCTTC. Translating it yields CASSIAQGARGYTF.

The CDR3, as DNA: TGTGCCAGCAGCCCAATACCAGGGGGCGATGGCTACACCTTC. Its translation is CASSPIPGGDGYTF. This chain uses TRBV11-2 with TRBJ1-2, with 8 bases fitting TRBD1. The CDR3 extends over 14 amino acids. From germline, CDR1 is SGHAT and CDR2 FQNNGV. The V segment lost 5 bases and the J segment 6 bases; nucleotides outside the gene matches: 8.

V usage is TRBV28 and J usage is TRBJ1-2; D gene unclear. The CDR3 has 16 amino acids. The V gene's germline CDR1 is MDHEN and CDR2 SYDVKM. V lost 5 bases and J lost 5, with 21 bases in between. The CDR3 DNA follows: TGTGCCAGCAGTCAGAACGGCAGACTCCCGAGTTATGGCTACACCTTC. This encodes CASSQNGRLPSYGYTF.

This chain links TRBV5-4 with TRBJ2-1, with TRBD2 matching over 8 bases. The CDR3 is 16 residues long. CDR1 and CDR2 from the germline V gene are SGHNT and YYREEE (reference sequence). The ends lost 5 bases at V and 8 bases at J; junction bases unmatched: 15. The CDR3 loop reads CASRGRGGLDDHEQFF. CDR3 DNA sequence: TGTGCCAGCAGAGGGAGGGGGGGACTAGACGACCATGAGCAGTTCTTC. The full variable domain, with the rest looked up from reference TRBV5-4 and TRBJ2-1, is ETGVTQSPTHLIKTRGQQVTLRCSSQSGHNTVSWYQQALGQGPQFIFQYYREEENGRGNFPPRFSGLQFPNYSSELNVNALELDDSALYLCASRGRGGLDDHEQFFGPGTRLTVL.

The V call is TRBV4-1, the J call TRBJ2-7, with D possibly being TRBD2 (5 bases). The germline gives CDR1 MGHRA, CDR2 YSYEKL. The CDR3 totals 16 residues. V shed 3 bases and J shed 3 bases, with 18 bases lying between them. The CDR3 nucleotides are TGCGCCAGCAGCCATTCTCGTATCACCGAGGGCTACGAGCAGTACTTC. It yields the protein CASSHSRITEGYEQYF.

This sequence joins TRBV9 and TRBJ2-5, with 8 bases matching TRBD2. V dropped 1 base and J dropped 5; count of bases not matched to a gene: 7. Germline CDR1 is SGDLS and CDR2 is YYNGEE. The CDR3 sequence is 15 residues long. The CDR3, as DNA: TGTGCCAGCAGCGTACGAGCGGGGGCACGGGAGACCCAGTACTTC. Its protein is CASSVRAGARETQYF. The full variable domain, completed using reference TRBV9 and TRBJ2-5, is DSGVTQTPKHLITATGQRVTLRCSPRSGDLSVYWYQQSLDQGLQFLIQYYNGEERAKGNILERFSAQQFPDLHSELNLSSLELGDSALYFCASSVRAGARETQYFGPGTRLLVL.

As for this clone: The same CDR3 can be traced to other DNA sequences in this sample. The chain uses TRBV19 and TRBJ1-1; D might be TRBD1 (5 bases). V gave up 3 bases and J gave up 2 bases, with 7 bases separating them. The germline V gene has CDR1 LNHDA and CDR2 SQIVND (reference sequence). The CDR3 length is 13 residues. The CDR3 DNA is TGTGCCAGTAGTATCGGGGGTAACACTGAAGCTTTCTTT. Translated, it gives CASSIGGNTEAFF.

CDR3 sequence (DNA): TGTGCCACCAGCAGAGATAAACGAATCCCAGGCAATGAGCAGTTCTTC. Protein product: CATSRDKRIPGNEQFF. The chain links TRBV15 to TRBJ2-1, with D unresolved. Germline CDR1 reads LNHNV; CDR2 reads YYDKDF (reference sequence). Trimming left V 0 bases short and J 6 bases short, with 15 bases between. The CDR3 spans 16 residues. The whole variable domain, filled in from reference TRBV15 and TRBJ2-1, reads DAMVIQNPRYQVTQFGKPVTLSCSQTLNHNVMYWYQQKSSQAPKLLFHYYDKDFNNEADTPDNFQSRRPNTSFCFLDIRSPGLGDTAMYLCATSRDKRIPGNEQFFGPGTRLTVL.

This chain connects TRBV27 to TRBJ2-7; D may be TRBD1 (5 bases). V was clipped by 1 base and J by 2 bases, with 9 bases between them. Germline values: CDR1 MNHEY, CDR2 SMNVEV (reference sequence). This CDR3 region has 14 residues. The CDR3 here is CASSLWPGTYEQYF. The CDR3 nucleotides are TGTGCCAGCAGTTTATGGCCAGGGACCTACGAGCAGTACTTC.

This clone was counted once. This chain links TRBV5-5 with TRBJ1-4, with D hard to call. The CDR3 length is 17 residues. The germline V gene has CDR1 SGHKS and CDR2 YYEKEE (reference sequence). The V gene lost 0 bases and the J gene lost 6 bases, with 18 bases spanning the gap. The CDR3 DNA reads as TGTGCCAGCAGCTTGGCCGTCCCCCGGTACGGAGATGAAAAACTGTTTTTT. Its protein is CASSLAVPRYGDEKLFF.

The chain carries TRBV28 and TRBJ1-1, with TRBD1 matching over 9 bases. The CDR3 is made up of 13 amino acids. The germline V gene has CDR1 MDHEN and CDR2 SYDVKM. Trimming cost V 10 bases and J 5 bases; bases outside gene matches: 8. In nucleotides, the CDR3 is TGTGCCACCTCACAGGGGGCGCGAACTGAAGCTTTCTTT. Protein sequence: CATSQGARTEAFF.

This chain links TRBV19 with TRBJ2-2; D not resolved. CDR3 size: 12 residues. The germline CDR1 and CDR2 sequences are LNHDA and SQIVND (reference sequence). Trimming shortened V by 6 bases and J by 6 bases, and 8 bases separated the two germline ends. The CDR3 bases are TGTGCCAGTAGCATCACTCCCGGGGAGCTGTTTTTT. This gives the protein CASSITPGELFF.

This chain connects TRBV7-2 to TRBJ2-3; the match to TRBD2 covers 11 bases. Germline V CDR1 and CDR2: SGHTA, FQGNSA. The V segment lost 8 bases and the J segment 2 bases; nucleotides outside the gene matches: 6. The CDR3 totals 15 residues. CDR3 residues: CASGRLAGTTDTQYF. The CDR3 bases are TGTGCCAGCGGTCGACTAGCGGGAACCACAGATACGCAGTATTTT.

In its sample, this clone was seen a few times. The chain combines TRBV6-5 with TRBJ1-6; possibly TRBD1 for D (6 bases). This CDR3 spans 15 amino acids. Germline V lookup: CDR1 MNHEY, CDR2 SVGAGI. V was pared by 0 bases and J by 9 bases, with 12 bases between. CDR3 bases: TGTGCCAGCAGTTACTCGACCAGGGGAGTTTCACCCCTCCACTTT. This codes for CASSYSTRGVSPLHF.

V gene TRBV11-2 combines with J gene TRBJ1-6; D is undetermined. The CDR3 runs 15 residues. Trimming cost V 2 bases and J 5 bases, with 10 bases left between them. Germline loops: CDR1 SGHAT, CDR2 FQNNGV. CDR3 nucleotides: TGTGCCAGCAGCTTACCGGGGTTTAATAATTCACCCCTCCACTTT. It specifies CASSLPGFNNSPLHF.

V gene TRBV4-1 combines with J gene TRBJ1-1; tentatively, D is TRBD1 (5 bases). The CDR3 totals 16 residues. Trimming removed 4 bases from V and 0 bases from J, with 15 bases in between. Germline assignment: CDR1 MGHRA and CDR2 YSYEKL. The CDR3: CASSLQAAGLNTEAFF. CDR3 DNA: TGCGCCAGCAGCCTACAGGCGGCCGGGTTGAACACTGAAGCTTTCTTT.

Written as DNA, the CDR3 is TGTGCCAGCGAAGCGGGAGGGGACTACAATGAGCAGTTCTTC. Its protein is CASEAGGDYNEQFF. The chain couples TRBV28 to TRBJ2-1, with TRBD2 matching over 10 bases. This CDR3 region has 14 residues. V trimming: 8 bases; J trimming: 3 bases; junction bases outside the gene matches: 4. The germline V gene has CDR1 MDHEN and CDR2 SYDVKM.

This chain connects TRBV9 to TRBJ1-4; no clear D. Germline V lookup: CDR1 SGDLS, CDR2 YYNGEE. The CDR3 is 15 residues long. V was clipped by 4 bases and J by 4 bases, with 14 bases between them. In DNA, the CDR3 is TGTGCCAGCAGCTCATCAGGCGCCCGTAATGAAAAACTGTTTTTT. Its translation: CASSSSGARNEKLFF.

The CDR3 nucleotides read TGTGCCAGCCGTCAATCACTGGGGGGGCAATCAGGCTCCCCTGGGGCCAACGTCCTGACTTTC. Amino acid sequence: CASRQSLGGQSGSPGANVLTF. This chain connects TRBV28 to TRBJ2-6; D might be TRBD2 (7 bases). Trimming took off 8 bases at V and 2 bases at J, with 31 bases between the two ends. The CDR3 runs 21 residues. The germline V gene encodes CDR1 MDHEN and CDR2 SYDVKM.

The table lists this clone with a few counts. The chain combines TRBV24-1 with TRBJ1-1, with 7 bases lining up with TRBD1. CDR1 KGHDR and CDR2 SFDVKD come from the germline V gene. This CDR3 is 17 amino acids long. J was trimmed by 2 bases and V by 4 bases; bases with no gene match: 12. CDR3 DNA: TGTGCCACCAGTGACGCGGGACAGCCCCCACTCAACACTGAAGCTTTCTTT. It specifies CATSDAGQPPLNTEAFF.

This chain uses TRBV10-2 with TRBJ2-1; 10 bases fit TRBD2. The ends lost 7 bases at V and 8 bases at J; junction bases unmatched: 2. CDR1 WSHSY and CDR2 SAAADI come from the germline V gene. The CDR3 covers 12 residues. The CDR3 bases are TGCGCCAGCACCCTAGCGGGAGATGAGCAGTTCTTC. Translation gives CASTLAGDEQFF.

The chain couples TRBV30 to TRBJ2-1, with D possibly matching TRBD2 (6 bases). Germline loops: CDR1 GTSNPN, CDR2 SVGIG (reference sequence). The CDR3 extends over 12 amino acids. The germline V and J ends were trimmed by 0 bases and 10 bases, with 10 bases remaining between them. CDR3 protein: CAWSVPGAEQFF. For the CDR3, the DNA is TGTGCCTGGAGTGTACCGGGAGCGGAGCAGTTCTTC. The complete variable domain, with remaining parts taken from reference TRBV30 and TRBJ2-1, reads SQTIHQWPATLVQPVGSPLSLECTVEGTSNPNLYWYRQAAGRGLQLLFYSVGIGQISSEVPQNLSASRPQDRQFILSSKKLLLSDSGFYLCAWSVPGAEQFFGPGTRLTVL.

The genes are TRBV19 and TRBJ1-1; D is ambiguous. Germline V gene sequence: CDR1 LNHDA, CDR2 SQIVND (reference sequence). Trimming left V 7 bases short and J 4 bases short, with 16 bases between. This CDR3 is built from 14 residues. The CDR3 reads CASIPSEGITEAFF. The DNA for the CDR3 is TGTGCCAGTATCCCGAGTGAGGGAATCACTGAAGCTTTCTTT.

For this clone: At one end, the junction sequence differs from germline, possibly due to a read error. V and J are TRBV7-7 and TRBJ2-5; TRBD2 might be the D (5 bases). Germline CDR1 and CDR2: SSHAT and FNYEAQ (reference sequence). The CDR3 covers 13 residues. The CDR3 protein is CASSAARGETQYF. The CDR3 region has the DNA TGTGCTAGCAGCGCCGCCCGGGGAGAGACCCAGTACTTC.

The chain has TRBV6-5 and TRBJ2-7; 8 nucleotides match TRBD2. CDR1 and CDR2 (germline): MNHEY, SVGAGI. The length of the CDR3 is 15 residues. With V trimmed by 4 bases and J by 2 bases, 7 bases remained unmatched. The CDR3 loop reads CASSSPGLAAYEQYF. In DNA, the CDR3 is TGTGCCAGCAGTTCACCAGGACTAGCCGCCTACGAGCAGTACTTC.

The table lists this clone with a count of one. The V and J genes are TRBV3-1 (or the pseudogene TRBV3-2) and TRBJ2-5; D is unresolved. The CDR3 totals 15 residues. V was shortened by 3 bases and J by 4 bases, with 15 bases between the two germline ends. In germline, CDR1 is LGHDT, CDR2 YNNKEL (reference sequence). Written as DNA, the CDR3 is TGTGCCAGCAGCCATCATATCTTTGAGGTAGAGACCCAGTACTTC. Encoded protein: CASSHHIFEVETQYF.

The chain is built from TRBV7-9 and TRBJ2-3; TRBD1 is a possible D gene (6 bases). This CDR3 is built from 14 residues. V was clipped by 4 bases and J by 1 base, with 9 bases between them. From germline, CDR1 is SEHNR and CDR2 FQNEAQ (reference sequence). The CDR3: CASSSRTGTDTQYF. DNA of the CDR3: TGTGCCAGCAGCTCCAGGACAGGCACAGATACGCAGTATTTT.